These T cell receptor beta chains were read from a single sample in a study of CD8 T cells in Susac syndrome. TCRdb recomputed calls from the immunoSEQ multiplex PCR reads with MiXCR, one row per CDR3 protein. Of about 170,000 distinct CDR3 sequences in the sample, 90% to 95% were seen once. Sequenced material: CD4+ T cells from PBMCs. These receptors were taken from a human donor with multiple sclerosis. CDR3s include the opening cysteine and the closing phenylalanine or tryptophan. A D gene is named only where the DNA matches it firmly. Clone sizes are given selectively: once, few, many, or a class where the clone is expanded.

TRBV18	TRBD1	TRBJ2-1	few	TGTGCCAGCTCTGGACAGGGGGCGAATGAGCAGTTCTTC	CASSGQGANEQFF
TRBV28	TRBD1	TRBJ1-5	.	TGTGCGGTACAGGGGCAAAGACTACAGCCCCAGCATTTT	CAVQGQRLQPQHF
TRBV5-1	TRBD1	TRBJ1-2	.	TGCGCCAGCAGCTTGGAGTGGCAGGGGGCAGATGGCTACACCTTC	CASSLEWQGADGYTF
TRBV20-1	TRBD2	TRBJ2-1	.	TGCAGTGCCGTAGCGGGGAGTATACATGAGCAGTTCTTC	CSAVAGSIHEQFF
TRBV3-1	.	TRBJ2-7	.	TGTGCCAGCAGCCAACGACCCACCTACGAGCAGTACTTC	CASSQRPTYEQYF
TRBV6-1	TRBD1	TRBJ2-2	.	TGTGCCAGCAGCACCCGTTACAGGGGGCCCGCGAACACCGGGGAGCTGTTTTTT	CASSTRYRGPANTGELFF
TRBV4-3	.	TRBJ1-5	.	TGCGCCAGCAGCCAAGATTATTGGCCGGATCAGCCCCAGCATTTT	CASSQDYWPDQPQHF
TRBV20-1	.	TRBJ2-3	.	TGCAGTGCTCCGAGGGGGGGCTCCCTCACAGATACGCAGTATTTT	CSAPRGGSLTDTQYF
TRBV20-1	TRBD1	TRBJ2-7	.	TGCAGTGCTAGCCTGGGACAGCCCTACGAGCAGTACTTC	CSASLGQPYEQYF
TRBV12-3/TRBV12-4	.	TRBJ2-7	.	TGTGCCAGCAGTTTAGATCGGGGGGCTGGGGAGCAGTACTTC	CASSLDRGAGEQYF
TRBV7-3	.	TRBJ1-1	.	TGTGCCAGCAGCTTAAGCGCCGGAAACACTGAAGCTTTCTTT	CASSLSAGNTEAFF
TRBV19	TRBD1	TRBJ1-1	.	TGTGCCAGTACCCCGGGACAGGGGATATCTGAAGCTTTCTTT	CASTPGQGISEAFF
TRBV7-2	.	TRBJ1-6	.	TGTGCCAGCAGCTCGCAGGCTTTCTATAATTCACCCCTCCACTTT	CASSSQAFYNSPLHF